This TCR beta chain was profiled in a study of post-analysis software for immune sequencing data. About the research overall: Relapsing-remitting, secondary progressive and progressive-relapsing forms of multiple sclerosis all featured among disease courses.

Unique molecular identifiers featured in each of the TCR beta cDNA libraries. With 1 to 10 million T cells as the source, a few hundred thousand cDNA molecules resulted. TCRdb recomputed calls from the PCR reads with MiXCR, one row per CDR3 protein. This sample has 160,000 or so distinct CDR3 sequences, with about 36% found just once. Deletions cut 2 bases from V and 0 bases from J, with 11 bases between. Germline values: CDR1 MNHNY, CDR2 SVGAGI (reference sequence). The CDR3 has 15 residues. Study outcomes and limitations: Samples from one preparation batch, clustered by F measure, grouped strongly together. Patients had higher frequencies than controls of a few TRBV segments, including TRBV5-6, TRBV5-1 and TRBV20-1.

This clonotype was seen a few times. The target antigen is unknown. The chain links TRBV6-6 to TRBJ2-7; a weak D match, TRBD2 (5 bases). The sequences come from blood, collected after autologous hematopoietic stem cell transplantation. The sequence derives from a girl aged 5 to 17 with multiple sclerosis. This chain's CDR3 is CASSYSGKSSYEQYF. The CDR3 nucleotides are TGTGCCAGCAGTTACAGCGGCAAAAGCTCCTACGAGCAGTACTTC.